This entry features one T cell receptor (beta chain) sequence. TCRdb keeps only in-frame clones here, not all; method: immunoSEQ multiplex PCR. This table holds about 95,000 clones, around four fifths found once. The data were obtained in a study of control samples from healthy donors and cancer patients. The clonotype originates from a man aged 30-40 years in good health. The source material was blood.

The CDR3 coding sequence is TGTGCCAGCAGTTTTACAAAGCGGGGGGGCCTTAATGAGCAGTTCTTC. Protein product: CASSFTKRGGLNEQFF. The gene calls are TRBV11-2 and TRBJ2-1; 10 bases map to TRBD2. The V gene end was trimmed by 6 bases and the J gene end by 7 bases; junction bases not matched to a gene: 12. Germline V gene data show CDR1 as SGHAT and CDR2 as FQNNGV. This CDR3 has 16 amino acids.